This is a list of T cell receptor beta chains from one sample in a study of Graves' ophthalmopathy and Graves' hyperthyroidism. One entry per CDR3 protein, called by TCRdb with MiXCR from the multiplex PCR reads. This sample has about 25,000 distinct CDR3 sequences; about half occur once, and the top ten carry approximately 7%. Specimen: peripheral blood. All receptors derive from an adult woman with stable Graves' hyperthyroidism. The CDR3 runs from the conserved cysteine through the conserved F or W. The D gene is left open where the match is weak. Only part of the rows carry a size: once, few, many, or a class if the clone is expanded.

>medium-sized|-|TRBJ2-2|TRBV24-1
TGTGCCACCAGTGTCACCAACACCGGGGAGCTGTTTTTT
CATSVTNTGELFF
>-|TRBD1|TRBJ1-2|TRBV11-3
TGTGCCAGCAGCTTAGGGACAGGGTTGAACACCTTC
CASSLGTGLNTF
>many|TRBD1|TRBJ2-3|TRBV6-1
TGTGCCAGCAGGACAGGGGGCGCTGGCACAGATACGCAGTATTTT
CASRTGGAGTDTQYF
>-|TRBD1|TRBJ2-3|TRBV11-1
TGTGCCAGCAGCTTAGGGCAGACAGGGTCTAGCAGAGATACGCAGTATTTT
CASSLGQTGSSRDTQYF
>-|-|TRBJ1-3|TRBV6-6
TGTGCCAGCAGTTATGTTTCAGGGAGCAGTGGAGACACCATATATTTT
CASSYVSGSSGDTIYF
>-|-|TRBJ1-2|TRBV6-5
TGTGCCAGCAGTTACCCCTACACCTTC
CASSYPYTF
>-|TRBD1|TRBJ2-1|TRBV12-3/TRBV12-4
TGTGCCAGCAGTCCCGGGACAGGCTACCACAATGAGCAGTTCTTC
CASSPGTGYHNEQFF
>-|TRBD1|TRBJ1-1|TRBV10-3
TGTGCCAGCAGTACAGGGGACAGGGAAGCTTTCTTT
CASSTGDREAFF
>many|-|TRBJ2-5|TRBV27
TGTGCCAGCAGTTTGGGGAGGGGGCTATACCAAGAGACCCAGTACTTC
CASSLGRGLYQETQYF
>-|-|TRBJ2-5|TRBV15
TGTGCCACCAGCAGAGATCTGAGGGGGGCAGAGACCCAGTACTTC
CATSRDLRGAETQYF
>many|-|TRBJ1-4|TRBV19
TGTGCCAGTAGCGCGGGACTAAATGAAAAACTGTTTTTT
CASSAGLNEKLFF
>-|-|TRBJ1-1|TRBV7-4
TGTGCCAGCAGCTTGGCACGGGTCACTGAAGCTTTCTTT
CASSLARVTEAFF
>-|-|TRBJ1-2|TRBV2
TGTGCCAGCAGTGAAGAAGGCGTTCCCTATGGCTACACCTTC
CASSEEGVPYGYTF
>many|TRBD1|TRBJ2-5|TRBV6-1
TGTGCCAGCAGTGAAGGGGGATACTGGACAGGGGGATGGGAGACCCAGTACTTC
CASSEGGYWTGGWETQYF
>-|-|TRBJ2-1|TRBV7-9
TGTGCCAGCGGCCCCACCGCTAGGCCCCAACACAATGAGCAGTTCTTC
CASGPTARPQHNEQFF
>-|-|TRBJ1-5|TRBV20-1
TGCAGTGCAACGAGGACTAGCAATCAGCCCCAGCATTTT
CSATRTSNQPQHF
>-|-|TRBJ2-5|TRBV6-5
TGTGCCAGCAGGGGACTAGAGACCCAGTACTTC
CASRGLETQYF
>medium-sized|-|TRBJ2-2|TRBV20-1
TGCAGTGCTAGAGACCAGGGCGGCACCGGGGAGCTGTTTTTT
CSARDQGGTGELFF
>medium-sized|-|TRBJ1-6|TRBV20-1
TGCAGTGCTAGAGATCAGGGTACGAATTCACCCCTCCACTTT
CSARDQGTNSPLHF
>-|-|TRBJ2-7|TRBV20-1
TGCAGTGCTAGCCCGGGGCTCTCCTACGAGCAGTACTTC
CSASPGLSYEQYF
>-|-|TRBJ1-5|TRBV9
TGTGCCAGCAGCGTAGACGGGAGGGTCTACAATGAGCATTTT
CASSVDGRVYNEHF
>many|-|TRBJ2-5|TRBV27
TGTGCCAGCAGCCCGGGTGTTGGGGAGACCCAGTACTTC
CASSPGVGETQYF
>-|TRBD2|TRBJ2-1|TRBV15
TGTGCCACCAGCAGAGATACAGAGGCCTCGCTAGCGGGAGTTGATACGCAGTTCTTC
CATSRDTEASLAGVDTQFF
>-|-|TRBJ1-1|TRBV10-3
TGTGCCATCAGTGAATCCGATAAAATGAACACTGAAGCTTTCTTT
CAISESDKMNTEAFF
>few|-|TRBJ2-1|TRBV20-1
TGCAGTGCTAGATGGGATTCGCAGTTCTTC
CSARWDSQFF
>many|-|TRBJ2-7|TRBV30
TGTGCCTGGAGTGTGGAACAGATCTACGAGCAGTACTTC
CAWSVEQIYEQYF
>many|TRBD2|TRBJ2-7|TRBV3-1
TGTGCCAGCAGCCAAGCCGGGACTAGCAACAACGAGCAGTACTTC
CASSQAGTSNNEQYF
>-|TRBD2|TRBJ2-3|TRBV10-3
TGTGCCATCAGTAGCGGGACGATAGATACGCAGTATTTT
CAISSGTIDTQYF
>many|TRBD1|TRBJ2-5|TRBV6-5
TGTGCCAGCAGTTTAGTACAGGGGGTTGATGAGACCCAGTACTTC
CASSLVQGVDETQYF
>-|-|TRBJ2-6|TRBV10-3
TGTGCCATCAGCATTGCTGGGGCCAACGTCCTGACTTTC
CAISIAGANVLTF
>many|-|TRBJ2-1|TRBV12-3/TRBV12-4
TGTGCCAGCAGACAACTCGATGAGCAGTTCTTC
CASRQLDEQFF
>few|-|TRBJ1-3|TRBV2
TGTGCCAGCAGTGGGCAGGGGATCACTGGAAACACCATATATTTT
CASSGQGITGNTIYF
>-|TRBD1|TRBJ2-3|TRBV28
TGTGCCAGCATCGACGTGACAGGGATGCGGAATACGCAGTATTTT
CASIDVTGMRNTQYF
>few|TRBD2|TRBJ2-1|TRBV7-8
TGTGCCAGCAGCCCAAGGGAAGCGGGAGGGTACAATGAGCAGTTCTTC
CASSPREAGGYNEQFF
>-|TRBD1|TRBJ1-4|TRBV20-1
TGCAGTGCTACAGGGGGCGGTGAAGGAAAACTGTTTTTT
CSATGGGEGKLFF
>-|TRBD1|TRBJ1-1|TRBV6-5
TGTGCCAGCAGTTACAGGGGGCAATACACTGAAGCTTTCTTT
CASSYRGQYTEAFF
>-|TRBD2|TRBJ2-3|TRBV2
TGTGCCACCGTGGCGGGAGAAACAGATACGCAGTATTTT
CATVAGETDTQYF
>-|-|TRBJ1-6|TRBV7-2
TGTGCCAGCAGCTCTATTCCTCATTCACCCCTCCACTTT
CASSSIPHSPLHF
>many|-|TRBJ2-2|TRBV6-5
TGTGCCAGCAGTTACACACCTACCGGGACCCCGCACCGGGAGCTGTTTTTT
CASSYTPTGTPHRELFF
>-|TRBD2|TRBJ2-1|TRBV11-3
TGTGCCAGCAGCCCTCCGGGACTAGCGGGAGGCAATGAGCAGTTCTTC
CASSPPGLAGGNEQFF
>-|TRBD2|TRBJ2-2|TRBV12-3/TRBV12-4
TGTGCCAGCAGCCCAGGGACTAGCGGGAGAGGCGAGCTGTTTTTT
CASSPGTSGRGELFF
>many|-|TRBJ2-7|TRBV4-1
TGCGCCAGCAGCCATAGAAAGGGGACTTCCTACGAGCAGTACTTC
CASSHRKGTSYEQYF
>many|-|TRBJ2-7|TRBV14
TGTGCCAGCAGCCAAGTAAAGGGTTACTACGAGCAGTACTTC
CASSQVKGYYEQYF
>-|TRBD2|TRBJ2-7|TRBV7-7
TGTGCTAGCAGCCCCCGGTGTTCGGTAGCGGGGGGCTCCGAGCAGTACTTC
CASSPRCSVAGGSEQYF
>medium-sized|TRBD2|TRBJ2-1|TRBV29-1
TGCAGCGCGGGCGTTGCGGGAGGGTGGTTGGATGAGCAGTTCTTC
CSAGVAGGWLDEQFF
>many|TRBD2|TRBJ2-7|TRBV27
TGTGCCAGCAGCGAGCGGGAGCAACCCTACGAGCAGTACTTC
CASSEREQPYEQYF
>-|TRBD2|TRBJ2-1|TRBV20-1
TGCAGTGCTATCCACAAGCGGGGGCCCTACAATGAGCAGTTCTTC
CSAIHKRGPYNEQFF
>-|-|TRBJ2-5|TRBV7-3
TGTGCCAGCAGCCTCCGGGGGAGCGAAGAGACCCAGTACTTC
CASSLRGSEETQYF
>-|-|TRBJ1-1|TRBV6-2/TRBV6-3
TGTGCCAGCATGTCACACCTAGCCGGGGGAGCTTTCTTT
CASMSHLAGGAFF
>-|TRBD2|TRBJ2-1|TRBV19
TGTGTCGGTAGTATATTTGAGCGGGAGGCCGATGAGCAGTTCTTC
CVGSIFEREADEQFF
>medium-sized|-|TRBJ1-1|TRBV7-6
TGTGCCAGCAGCTTAAATGTAGGGGTGAACACTGAAGCTTTCTTT
CASSLNVGVNTEAFF
>many|TRBD2|TRBJ2-3|TRBV6-5
TGTGCCACCCGAGGACTAGCCGTTATGGGTACGCAGTATTTT
CATRGLAVMGTQYF
>few|-|TRBJ2-7|TRBV20-1
TGCAGTGCTAGCGGCTCGGTCTACGAGCAGTACTTC
CSASGSVYEQYF
>-|TRBD2|TRBJ2-7|TRBV20-1
TGCAGTGCTACGCTACTTAGCGGGAGTGGCGAGCAGTACTTC
CSATLLSGSGEQYF
>many|-|TRBJ2-1|TRBV20-1
TGCAGTGCTAGTTTCAGCCCCTCCTACAATGAGCAGTTCTTC
CSASFSPSYNEQFF
>many|TRBD2|TRBJ2-1|TRBV3-1
TGTGCCAGCAGCCAAGATAGGCTAGCGGGCGTTAACAATGAGCAGTTCTTC
CASSQDRLAGVNNEQFF
>-|TRBD2|TRBJ2-1|TRBV7-7
TGTGCTAGCAGCCCCCCGCTAGCGGGAGACTCCCACAATGAGCAGTTCTTC
CASSPPLAGDSHNEQFF
>few|TRBD2|TRBJ2-7|TRBV24-1
TGTGCCACCAGTGATTTGTGGGGGGGCGAGCAGTACTTC
CATSDLWGGEQYF
>-|TRBD1|TRBJ1-4|TRBV9
TGTGCCAGCAGCGTAGATGGGACAGGAAAACTGTTTTTT
CASSVDGTGKLFF